The sequence of this T cell receptor (beta chain) was determined in a study of cytomegalovirus exposure and HLA in healthy donors. With 60 Vbeta and 13 Jbeta primers, the PCR was carried out. Repertoires were generated with immunoSEQ multiplex PCR, while TCRdb's copy carries only in-frame clones and drops some. The sample lists approximately 120,000 clones; 65% to 85% were seen once. Germline CDR1 is MNHEY and CDR2 is SVGAGI. Trimming at V came to 9 bases and at J to 2 bases, leaving 9 bases not matched to a gene. The CDR3 totals 15 residues. This receptor was obtained from a man aged 50 or older in good health and CMV-seronegative. The sample consisted of PBMCs. The chain employs TRBV6-5 and TRBJ2-2; 7 nucleotides line up with TRBD2. CDR3 amino acids: CASTLTGGNTGELFF. The CDR3 region has the DNA TGTGCCAGTACGCTTACGGGAGGTAACACCGGGGAGCTGTTTTTT.